This T cell receptor (beta chain) was documented in a study of shared clonotypes between healthy human individuals. Study-level results: Limitation of the genetic and exposure-history diversity represented came from the few donors. Compared with memory subsets, naive subsets generally had larger estimated richness. Sequencing depth was a factor that was expected to affect clonotype sharing among donors. Naive CD4 clonotypes overlapped across a few donors at approximately 5.3%.

With regard to this clone: Antigen: not known.

Germline V gives CDR1 SEHNR, CDR2 FQNEAQ (reference sequence). V lost 5 bases, J lost 7 bases, and 10 bases stayed unmatched. The CDR3 covers 14 residues. CD8 cells regarded as naive lacked CD45RO, were positively chosen for CCR7, and omitted terminally differentiated effector memory CD45RA+ cells. This table comes from immunoSEQ multiplex PCR, and its TCRdb copy is limited to in-frame clones, with some not included. The repertoire has 760,000 or so clones, around 96% of them found once; the top ten carry less than 0.25%. This clonotype originated in a man aged 30 to 39 in good health. Sample: naive CD8+ T cells sorted from blood. This rearrangement joins TRBV7-9 to TRBJ1-1, with TRBD1 matching 7 bases. CDR3 sequence (DNA): TGTGCCAGCAGCCCCGTGGACAGGCGAGGTGAAGCTTTCTTT. Protein: CASSPVDRRGEAFF.